The present entry profiles one T cell receptor beta chain with its context. Its recognized antigen is unknown. No much larger clonotype is one base removed from it; base qualities were not supplied. This specimen comes from a study of blood T cells in healthy people across ages (dated by TCRdb to the mid-2010s). Context from the whole study: In model experiments, template switching captured about one uniquely barcoded TCR beta cDNA molecule for every two T cells. Age-related changes in TCR beta repertoire diversity were measured in the study by deep sequencing normalized with unique cDNA molecular identifiers. Donors were grouped into four age groups: young (average roughly 17 years), middle-aged (39), aged (around 62) and long-lived (less than 85). To avoid experimental bias, donors of different ages were randomly spread across the sequencing lanes. Two additional independent replicas of 1 million unique cDNA reads from the same blood draw were analyzed for two donors (one aged 18 to 30 and one aged 80 or older).

Preparation of the library involved 5' RACE. Sequencing was performed on an Illumina HiSeq 2500. A second about 7 to 12 cycle PCR used a sample-barcoded 5' primer and a J-beta primer mix. Each TCR beta cDNA molecule received a unique molecular identifier from a template-switch 5' adaptor carrying 12 random nucleotides. Each sample yielded at least 2.5 million CDR3-containing paired-end reads. The Mint cDNA synthesis kit, primed by a TRBC-specific oligonucleotide, was used to synthesize first-strand cDNA from all RNA. After uracil-DNA glycosylase treatment, a first 18-cycle PCR used universal primers M1SS and BC2_uni_R on all cDNA. Per the original workflow: Normalization of each sample was performed by random selection of 1 million high-quality reads, each carrying a distinct molecular identifier. Reads sharing molecular identifiers were discarded rather than binned into consensus sequences. CDR3 identification, clonotype clustering and error correction used MiTCR with a Q25 quality threshold and the strictest error-elimination algorithm. A nonparametric unseen species model using Euler transformation provided a lower-bound estimate of total TCR beta diversity. Using fastp trimming at Q25 and MiXCR clonotype assembly, TCRdb reanalyzed the public sequencing data and kept in-frame beta chains. Each CDR3 protein gets just one entry, which takes the most common genes and DNA from the rows behind it. TCRdb's processing, not the study's, gives the V and J calls here. The sample has some 1 million distinct CDR3 sequences on record, roughly 45% of them singletons. The ten largest clones add up to over 15% of the sample.

Donors were a few dozen systemically healthy Caucasian individuals from Russia aged roughly 6 to 100 years. Around 10 milliliters of peripheral blood were drawn from each donor into EDTA-treated Vacutainer tubes. PBMCs were isolated by Ficoll-Paque density-gradient centrifugation, with at least 6.5 million obtained per sample. Trizol reagent was used to extract total RNA from PBMCs, with at least 5.5 micrograms per sample. The percentages of naive CD45RAhigh/CD27high T cells were determined by flow cytometry on a PBMC aliquot from every donor. General study outcomes and caveats: Bulk unsorted PBMC profiling prevented conclusive comparison of naive and antigen-experienced compartments. Compared with the aged group, the long-lived group had more naive CD4+ T cells, fewer expanded clones and increased TCR diversity, a pattern suggesting age selection. As age increased, observed TCR beta diversity per million T cells dropped in a roughly linear way, and a significant reduction was already evident by age around 41. There was a strong correlation between observed TCR beta diversity and the percentage of naive T cells measured by flow cytometry. Estimates of total diversity from one million sequenced T cells were regarded as lower bounds and underestimates. Because donor CMV infection status was unknown, age-related changes in expanded clonotypes were potentially confounded.

The clonotype was recovered from a woman aged 60 to 75 in good health. Specimen: blood.

The CDR3 protein sequence reads: CASSQRQDAPLHF. The sequence in DNA is TGCGCCAGCAGCCAAAGACAGGATGCACCCCTCCACTTT. In this chain, TRBV4-1 is recombined with TRBJ1-6, with TRBD1 perhaps the D gene, on 6 matching bases. The CDR3 sequence holds 13 residues, the cysteine and phenylalanine included. Just the 39-base CDR3 DNA is kept, in frame starting at base 1. Via the germline V gene, CDR1 is MGHRA and CDR2 YSYEKL. A distance of 10 bases separates the germline ends of V and J, which lose 2 bases and 11 bases respectively.